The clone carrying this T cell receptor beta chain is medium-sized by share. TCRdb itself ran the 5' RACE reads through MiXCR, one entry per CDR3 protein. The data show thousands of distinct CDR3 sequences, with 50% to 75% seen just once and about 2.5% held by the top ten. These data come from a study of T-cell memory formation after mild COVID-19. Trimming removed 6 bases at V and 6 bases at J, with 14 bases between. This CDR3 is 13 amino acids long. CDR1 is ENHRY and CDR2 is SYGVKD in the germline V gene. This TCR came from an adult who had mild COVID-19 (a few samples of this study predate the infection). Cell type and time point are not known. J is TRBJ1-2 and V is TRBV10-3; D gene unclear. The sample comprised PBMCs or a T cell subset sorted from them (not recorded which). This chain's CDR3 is CAIRSDSLDGYTF. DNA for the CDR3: TGTGCCATCAGGTCTGATTCGTTAGATGGCTACACCTTC.